The next 8 T cell receptor beta chains were all read from a single sample in a study of control samples from healthy donors and cancer patients. TCRdb's copy holds only in-frame clones and misses some; the assay was immunoSEQ multiplex PCR. The data hold around 82,000 clones, with about 90% observed a single time. Sequenced input: blood. The receptors derive from a man in his forties or fifties in good health.

J is TRBJ1-3 and V is TRBV30; D is perhaps TRBD1 (5 bases). Trimming cost V 4 bases and J 4 bases, with 23 bases left between them. There are 17 residues in the CDR3. Germline V gene data show CDR1 as GTSNPN and CDR2 as SVGIG (reference sequence). The CDR3 DNA reads as TGTGCCTGGATCCGGGGCAGGGCGCAGTCGGGCGGAAACACCATATATTTT. This gives the protein CAWIRGRAQSGGNTIYF. Variable domain in full (rest from reference TRBV30 and TRBJ1-3): SQTIHQWPATLVQPVGSPLSLECTVEGTSNPNLYWYRQAAGRGLQLLFYSVGIGQISSEVPQNLSASRPQDRQFILSSKKLLLSDSGFYLCAWIRGRAQSGGNTIYFGEGSWLTVV.

This chain uses TRBV14 with TRBJ1-2; possible D gene TRBD1, 6 bases. The germline CDR1 and CDR2 sequences are SGHDN and FVKESK. The V and J ends lost 4 bases and 5 bases respectively, with 11 bases between them. This CDR3 spans 13 amino acids. CDR3 DNA sequence: TGTGCCAGCAGCCCCTCGCAGGGGTATGGCTACACCTTC. This codes for CASSPSQGYGYTF.

The CDR3 is CASSWTGSQVRGRKQPQHF. Written as DNA, the CDR3 is TGTGCCAGCAGCTGGACGGGATCACAGGTAAGGGGGAGAAAGCAGCCCCAGCATTTT. The rearrangement links TRBV5-6 to TRBJ1-5, with D maybe TRBD1 (6 bases). V was shortened by 3 bases and J by 7 bases, with 29 bases between the two germline ends. Germline CDR1 SGHDT, CDR2 YYEEEE. This CDR3 has 19 amino acids.

The V and J genes are TRBV3-1 (or the pseudogene TRBV3-2) and TRBJ2-1, with 9 bases identical to TRBD2. The V gene end was trimmed by 3 bases and the J gene end by 3 bases; junction bases not matched to a gene: 18. The CDR3 consists of 20 residues. Looked up from germline, CDR1 is LGHDT and CDR2 is YNNKEL (reference sequence). CDR3 in DNA: TGTGCCAGCAGCCATATAGGGTCAGGGGCTAGCGGGGCTCTCTACAATGAGCAGTTCTTC. This sequence encodes CASSHIGSGASGALYNEQFF.

This chain uses TRBV2 with TRBJ1-4, with TRBD1 identical over 7 bases. J lost 5 bases, V lost 4 bases, and 4 bases had no gene match. Germline assignment: CDR1 SNHLY and CDR2 FYNNEI. This CDR3 spans 14 amino acids. CDR3 nucleotide sequence: TGTGCCAGCAGTGGGGACAGTACCAATGAAAAACTGTTTTTT. This translates into CASSGDSTNEKLFF.

The genes are TRBV7-2 and TRBJ1-2, with a tentative D call TRBD1 (6 bases). Germline V gives CDR1 SGHTA, CDR2 FQGNSA. CDR3 size: 17 residues. Trimming took 3 bases from V and 7 from J, leaving 24 bases between them. In nucleotides, the CDR3 is TGTGCCAGCAGCTTGATACGACGATGGGGGGCGGATTTTGGCTACACCTTC. As protein: CASSLIRRWGADFGYTF.

This clone was detected a few times. The gene calls are TRBV3-1 (or the pseudogene TRBV3-2) and TRBJ2-2; 7 bases align to TRBD2. Germline CDR1 reads LGHDT; CDR2 reads YNNKEL (reference sequence). This CDR3 is built from 15 residues. Trimming took 4 bases from V and 1 from J; bases not matched to a gene: 3. The chain's CDR3 is CASSPPGGNTGELFF. In nucleotides, the CDR3 is TGTGCCAGCAGCCCCCCGGGGGGGAACACCGGGGAGCTGTTTTTT.

V and J are TRBV10-3 and TRBJ2-1, with D unresolved. The V gene lost 0 bases and the J gene lost 8 bases, with 14 bases spanning the gap. The CDR3 spans 15 residues. Germline values: CDR1 ENHRY, CDR2 SYGVKD. As DNA, the CDR3 is TGTGCCATCAGTGAGTCATTAGGAGTCCTCCATGAGCAGTTCTTC. Amino acid sequence: CAISESLGVLHEQFF.